The rows below give T cell receptor beta chains drawn from one sample of a study of T cells in localized non-small cell lung cancer. Here immunoSEQ multiplex PCR was the method, and the copy in TCRdb shows in-frame clones only, minus some. The data show about 31,000 clones, 88% seen once. The sample in question was peripheral blood mononuclear cells, obtained before any cancer treatment. The receptor set was obtained from a woman aged 35-75 years with stage III lung adenocarcinoma. CDR3s include the opening cysteine and the closing phenylalanine or tryptophan.

v_gene	j_gene	CDR3aa
TRBV5-6	TRBJ2-2	CASSVQGWYNTGELFF
TRBV4-1	TRBJ2-6	CASSQRTGTNSGANVLTF
TRBV5-1	TRBJ2-5	CASSLPGTQYF
TRBV28	TRBJ2-1	CASSLYPGGSANEQFF
TRBV5-1	TRBJ2-7	CASSLSSGTGSYF
TRBV1	TRBJ1-6	CTSSQGGDNSPLHF
TRBV30	TRBJ1-2	CAWSADRRYGYIF
TRBV5-1	TRBJ2-7	CASGGQTDEQYF
TRBV10-3	TRBJ2-5	CAISERNQETQYF
TRBV9	TRBJ2-1	CASSVGSGEQFF
TRBV27	TRBJ1-4	CASSPGQGYEKLFF
TRBV30	TRBJ1-2	CAWSRKTLGGYTF
TRBV27	TRBJ2-1	CASSLDFHEQFF
TRBV30	TRBJ2-3	CAWRRMAADTQYF
TRBV9	TRBJ2-5	CASSGTGLAGVETQYF
TRBV5-4	TRBJ1-1	CASSLGGNTEAFF
TRBV5-4	TRBJ2-3	CASSPPGEGQYF
TRBV7-3	TRBJ1-1	CVTLPELAGVRNTEAFF
TRBV7-2	TRBJ2-1	CASSLDPSVYNEQFF
TRBV19	TRBJ1-2	CASSMTSLNYGYTF
TRBV10-1	TRBJ1-6	CASSEDPNSPLHF
TRBV23-1	TRBJ2-1	CASRLRVIEQFF
TRBV25-1	TRBJ2-7	CASSMRGAYEQYF
TRBV4-1	TRBJ1-6	CASSQEQGIYNSPLHF
TRBV6-5	TRBJ1-5	CASSPTGRMTQPQHF
TRBV10-3	TRBJ2-5	CAISESTSMQTQYF
TRBV15	TRBJ2-7	CATSRGVTGGHEQYF
TRBV9	TRBJ1-5	CASSVGGGRAQPQHF
TRBV7-9	TRBJ1-2	CASSRSVDGYTF
TRBV29-1	TRBJ2-2	CSGLGRTELFF
TRBV4-1	TRBJ1-5	CASSSDGRNQPQHF
TRBV4-1	TRBJ1-4	CASSQEGGEKLFF
TRBV12-5	TRBJ2-3	CASGLGLAGGGTDTQYF
TRBV29-1	TRBJ2-1	CSVGTSGDNEQFF
TRBV27	TRBJ1-6	CASSLGSRGPLHF
TRBV1	TRBJ2-7	CTSSQGLEKLYEQYF
TRBV7-2	TRBJ2-1	CASSPDSTGTGDEQFF
TRBV18	TRBJ1-6	CASSPDRGDSPLHF
TRBV2	TRBJ2-7	CASRRGQGVYEQYF
TRBV19	TRBJ2-1	CASSMGRSSYNEQFF
TRBV7-2	TRBJ1-2	CASSLMISGTGGQGYTF
TRBV19	TRBJ1-4	CASSIRGLGEKLFF
TRBV7-9	TRBJ2-5	CASSLDQGYGETQYF
TRBV6-1	TRBJ2-7	CASSESSVGEQYF
TRBV6-5	TRBJ2-2	CASRGTGGKTGELFF
TRBV9	TRBJ2-6	CASSEASGANVLTF
TRBV29-1	TRBJ2-3	CSVENLAGVAPDTQYF
TRBV28	TRBJ2-7	CASDPGQGEYEQYF
TRBV7-6	TRBJ2-4	CASSSSRGTNIQYF
TRBV10-3	TRBJ1-2	CAISESIARGYGYTF
TRBV11-2	TRBJ2-7	CASSLVGSASLGQYF
TRBV6-5	TRBJ2-1	CASSGLAGGDNEQFF
TRBV6-4	TRBJ2-7	CASSVPRVPFYEQYF
TRBV11-3	TRBJ2-3	CASSPRQTTSTDTQYF
TRBV5-1	TRBJ1-1	CATEKGGRRSTEAFF
TRBV2	TRBJ1-4	CASSREFNEKLFF
TRBV15	TRBJ2-6	CATAEGNSGANVLTF